This TCR beta chain was profiled in a study of shared clonotypes between healthy human individuals. The CDR3 runs to 12 residues. Trimming cost V 4 bases and J 8 bases, with 9 bases left between them. CDR1 SGHRS and CDR2 YFSETQ come from the germline V gene. TCRdb's copy holds only in-frame clones and misses some; the assay was immunoSEQ multiplex PCR. The sample lists some 2,500,000 clones; 90% to 95% were seen once. As regards this clone: Other DNA sequences of this sample code for an identical CDR3.

The sample was naive CD4+ T cells from PBMCs. Subset of the sample: CD45RA+ positively selected. The TCR sequence derives from a man between 18 and 35 years old in good health. Some clones in this sample may be carry-over from other donors' samples. The chain is built from TRBV5-1 and TRBJ1-4; D uncertain. CDR3 in amino acids: CASSPIGEKLFF. The CDR3 DNA reads as TGCGCCAGCAGCCCGATTGGCGAAAAACTGTTTTTT.